This paragraph covers one TCR beta chain sequence. What this receptor recognizes is not known. No clone much larger than this one lies a single base away; base qualities are absent. These data belong to a study of response to subunit inactivated influenza vaccine (dated by TCRdb to the late 2010s). With regard to the full study: Deep quantitative profiling of the T cell receptor repertoire was used in the study to follow responses to a trivalent subunit inactivated influenza vaccine. Points the paper makes about the study in general: The authors proposed that each seasonal influenza vaccination may bring in only a limited number of new T cells.

The CDR3 runs 15 amino acids, cysteine and phenylalanine included. The CDR3 DNA has 45 bases and is translated from base 1. Receptor amplification or capture employed RT-PCR. The instrument was an Illumina HiSeq 2500. In TCRdb, the public reads were trimmed at Q25 with fastp and aligned with MiXCR, with productive beta chains retained. Each entry is one CDR3 protein sequence, shown with its most common DNA and genes. The sample table records about 540,000 distinct CDR3 sequences; 20% to 25% of these occur just once. 2.5% to 3.5% of the sample is in the top ten clones. The sample was also reused in another study, on T cells expressing NK-cell markers. Looking at the second paper: The TCR beta cDNA libraries were made using 5'RACE template switching, a step that added both a universal primer site and unique molecular identifiers. Three sorted T-cell subsets (CD3+CD56+NKG2C+, CD3+CD56+NKG2C- and CD3+CD56-NKG2C+) from under 10 donors had their TCR beta-chain repertoires profiled. Among the eight sequenced donors, only one was HCMV-seronegative, while the other seven were HCMV-seropositive. To restrict sorting to alphabetaTCR-expressing T cells, an anti-gammadeltaTCR antibody was added in several experiments. For five or six donors, the dominant CD3+CD56+NKG2C+ clonotypes were among the top 10 CD8+ clonotypes and accounted for 1.0-7.0% of CD8+ T cells. Those dominant clonotypes were again the most abundant among CD3+CD56-NKG2C+ cells in a handful of donors, at roughly 25-65%. Whether the expanded NKG2C-expressing T cell clones were specific for HCMV antigens remained unclear. The study sequenced eight donors, all healthy volunteers chosen at random: three men and five women. HCMV serostatus was determined by detecting HCMV-specific IgG in serum with a commercial ELISA kit. Ficoll density gradient centrifugation was used to isolate peripheral blood mononuclear cells from blood. Magnetic immunoseparation with Miltenyi isolation kits was used to isolate CD4+ and CD8+ T cells from PBMC. cDNA synthesis was primed from the TCR beta constant segment, followed by two successive PCR amplification steps. Libraries were sequenced as 2 x 150 bp reads on Illumina HiSeq 2000/2500, MiSeq or NextSeq. Reads were demultiplexed and grouped by UMI with MIGEC, and clonotypes were assembled and quantified with MiTCR. To remove erroneous sequences, TCR cDNA sequences were retained only when supported by two or more reads. The tcR package was used for downstream repertoire analysis, and clonotypes were matched between fractions using CDR3 nucleotide sequence together with V segment. VDJmatch was used to annotate antigen specificity against VDJdb, with one amino acid substitution allowed in CDR3.

The sample was CD4+ T cells sorted from PBMCs, taken about 12 days after vaccination. The receptor was derived from a man aged 50 or older who received an inactivated influenza vaccine. Donor details come from another sample of the same person, matched by shared clones. The V and J segments used are TRBV21-1 and TRBJ1-2. TRBV21-1 is a pseudogene. The CDR3 has the sequence CASSIALLANYGYTF. The nucleotide sequence is TGTGCCAGCAGCATAGCACTCTTAGCTAACTATGGCTACACCTTC.